This T cell receptor beta chain is from a study of beta chain features in type 1 diabetes. General study points: A definitive answer on HLA type influencing TCRB rearrangement was not reached here.

The V gene lost 3 bases and the J gene lost 4 bases, with 14 bases spanning the gap. Germline V gene data show CDR1 as SGDLS and CDR2 as YYNGEE. The CDR3 covers 15 residues. TCRB transcripts that were expressed got sequenced, as all of the isolated RNA had been reverse transcribed. Libraries were prepared by immunoSEQ multiplex PCR; TCRdb keeps only in-frame clonotypes and omits some of them. The sample lists approximately 400,000 clones, roughly 16% occurring once. This clone has only a few counts. Its antigen is undetermined. The sample was naive CD4+ T cells from blood. The chain links TRBV9 to TRBJ2-1; D may be TRBD2 (5 bases). The receptor's source is a woman aged 18-29 years in good health. The CDR3 nucleotides read TGTGCCAGCAGCGCCCCGGGAATATTTTACAATGAGCAGTTCTTC. Encoded protein: CASSAPGIFYNEQFF.